The clone carrying this TCR beta chain was picked up one time. Antigen unknown. This specimen belongs to a study of a mutant IDH1 vaccine in newly diagnosed glioma. On the study more broadly: Beginning 4-6 weeks after radiotherapy alone, or with temozolomide cycles, vaccination took place. Treatment recipients were about 62% male and roughly 38% female, and their mean age was around 40 years. Radiotherapy, temozolomide, or both had been given previously, and both were given to most.

Time point given: week 47, end of study. Alongside topical imiquimod, each dose of vaccine comprised 300 ug of mutant IDH1 20-mer peptide. Each patient was administered eight vaccinations, scheduled in weeks 1, 3, 5, 7, 11, 15, 19 and 23. This CDR3 is 13 amino acids long. V lost 9 bases, J lost 2 bases, and 12 bases lay in between. CDR1 and CDR2 (germline): ENHRY, SYGVKD. The repertoire was sequenced with immunoSEQ multiplex PCR; TCRdb's copy has only in-frame clones and lacks some. Counted here are approximately 56,000 clones, around 60% occurring once; the ten biggest clones make up around 4.8%. This chain links TRBV10-3 with TRBJ2-3; D uncertain. The starting material was peripheral blood mononuclear cells (PBMCs), obtained from a glioma patient whose treatment included an IDH1 peptide vaccine. This TCR was recovered from a man aged 35-49 years with glioma. Some clones in this sample may be carry-over from other donors' samples. CDR3 DNA: TGTGCCATGACCTCCCCCCACACAGATACGCAGTATTTT. Amino acid sequence: CAMTSPHTDTQYF.